The 32 T cell receptor beta chains reported below all come from one sample, sequenced in a study of blood T cell repertoires in COVID-19. TCRdb's copy holds only in-frame clones and misses some; the assay was immunoSEQ multiplex PCR. The sample lists some 130,000 clones; roughly 90% were seen once. Sequenced input: peripheral blood. The receptors were gathered from a man aged 60 to 75 with active or convalescent COVID-19.

The chain joins TRBV19 to TRBJ2-1; 11 nucleotides line up with TRBD2. V lost 7 bases to trimming and J lost 5 bases; unmatched junction nucleotides: 4. The CDR3 length is 14 residues. Germline V gives CDR1 LNHDA, CDR2 SQIVND (reference sequence). In DNA, the CDR3 is TGTGCCAGTACGACTAGCGGGGTGCACAATGAGCAGTTCTTC. Protein: CASTTSGVHNEQFF.

V usage is TRBV7-2 and J usage is TRBJ1-2; TRBD1 might be the D (6 bases). This CDR3 contains 14 residues. Deletions cut 4 bases from V and 10 bases from J, with 19 bases between. Per the germline V gene, CDR1 is SGHTA and CDR2 is FQGNSA. The DNA of the CDR3 is TGTGCCAGCAGCTCTGGGGGGGGCACCCCGTACTACACCTTC. Translated: CASSSGGGTPYYTF.

This CDR3 is CASSPWGGLGSNQPQHF. DNA for the CDR3: TGTGCCAGCAGCCCTTGGGGGGGCCTGGGAAGCAATCAGCCCCAGCATTTT. This chain connects TRBV7-2 to TRBJ1-5; TRBD1 might be the D (6 bases). V gave up 5 bases and J gave up 1 base, with 18 bases separating them. The germline V gene encodes CDR1 SGHTA and CDR2 FQGNSA. This CDR3 has 17 residues.

The chain links TRBV6-5 to TRBJ1-2; TRBD1 aligns across 7 bases. Germline trimming cut 5 bases from V and 3 bases from J; bases unmatched to any gene: 6. The CDR3 is made up of 14 amino acids. Germline V lookup: CDR1 MNHEY, CDR2 SVGAGI. The CDR3 DNA sequence: TGTGCCAGCAGTAAGACCAGGGGGGACTATGGCTACACCTTC. It yields the protein CASSKTRGDYGYTF.

The chain uses TRBV2 and TRBJ2-5, with D tentatively TRBD2 (7 bases). Germline values: CDR1 SNHLY, CDR2 FYNNEI. V was trimmed by 7 bases and J by 7 bases, leaving 22 bases between them. The CDR3 runs to 15 residues. The CDR3 DNA reads as TGTGCCAGCAATTCGGCGGGGGCCCGGGGCGGGACCCAGTACTTC. This gives the protein CASNSAGARGGTQYF.

This clone is a singleton in its sample. The chain links TRBV9 to TRBJ2-5, with TRBD1 as a possible D gene (5 bases). There are 16 residues in the CDR3. Trimming pared 0 bases from V and 5 bases from J, leaving 17 bases between. Germline-derived CDR1 and CDR2 are SGDLS and YYNGEE. The CDR3 DNA follows: TGTGCCAGCAGCGTAGGGCTAAGGGGTGAGAGGGAGACCCAGTACTTC. It specifies CASSVGLRGERETQYF.

This rearrangement joins TRBV7-9 to TRBJ1-1; 11 bases are a match to TRBD1. Germline assignment: CDR1 SEHNR and CDR2 FQNEAQ (reference sequence). V lost 1 base to trimming and J lost 3 bases; unmatched junction nucleotides: 1. The CDR3 totals 15 residues. The CDR3 is CASSLGGQGDTEAFF. The CDR3 DNA follows: TGTGCCAGCAGCTTAGGGGGACAGGGGGACACTGAAGCTTTCTTT.

V gene TRBV6-7 combines with J gene TRBJ1-2; D is ambiguous. TRBV6-7 is an ORF; its function is uncertain. The CDR3 extends over 12 amino acids. With 5 bases removed from V and 9 bases from J, the gap between germline ends came to 13 bases. The CDR3 DNA follows: TGTGCCAGCAGTCACCAACACGACAGCTACACCTTC. Protein product: CASSHQHDSYTF.

V is TRBV6-1 and J is TRBJ1-5, with 7 positions matching TRBD1. Germline V gene sequence: CDR1 MNHNS, CDR2 SASEGT. The CDR3 is made up of 16 amino acids. V trimming: 4 bases; J trimming: 5 bases; junction bases outside the gene matches: 11. CDR3 DNA sequence: TGTGCCAGCAGTGGCGGCTCAGGGGGAGAGGATCAGCCCCAGCATTTT. Translating it yields CASSGGSGGEDQPQHF.

This clone has only a few counts. The V call is TRBV5-4, the J call TRBJ1-6; D perhaps matches TRBD1 (5 bases). Germline CDR1 SGHNT, CDR2 YYREEE (reference sequence). CDR3 length: 15 amino acids. The V gene lost 6 bases and the J gene lost 9 bases, with 19 bases spanning the gap. The CDR3: CASTNRGGGGSPLHF. CDR3 bases: TGTGCCAGCACCAACCGGGGCGGGGGTGGTTCACCCCTCCACTTT.

The rearrangement joins TRBV19 to TRBJ2-4; 8 bases align to TRBD2. This CDR3 contains 19 residues. After removal of 1 base from V and 3 bases from J, the junction contained 14 bases not matched to a gene. CDR1 is LNHDA and CDR2 is SQIVND in the germline V gene (reference sequence). For the CDR3, the DNA is TGTGCCAGTAGTATAGGGGGTCTAGCGGGCGGCGGGGTCAAAAACATTCAGTACTTC. Translating gives CASSIGGLAGGGVKNIQYF.

The V call is TRBV7-2, the J call TRBJ1-2; 10 nucleotides line up with TRBD1. CDR1 and CDR2 from the germline V gene are SGHTA and FQGNSA. Trimming removed 5 bases from V and 12 bases from J; junction bases left unmatched: 24. The CDR3 is 18 amino acids. The CDR3 DNA sequence: TGTGCCAGCAGCCTATCCCGGGACAGGGGCCACGGGGATCTGGGGGACACCTTC. Residues: CASSLSRDRGHGDLGDTF.

This sequence joins TRBV29-1 and TRBJ2-1, with 7 nucleotides matching TRBD2. V lost 8 bases, J lost 6 bases, and 7 bases stayed unmatched. Germline V lookup: CDR1 SQVTM, CDR2 ANQGSEA. This CDR3 is built from 12 residues. CDR3 amino acids: CSFRTSSNEQFF. CDR3 coding DNA: TGCAGCTTTCGGACTAGTTCCAATGAGCAGTTCTTC.

The chain combines TRBV5-4 with TRBJ2-2, with 10 bases lining up with TRBD2. This CDR3 contains 17 residues. Trimming cost V 0 bases and J 2 bases; bases outside gene matches: 4. Germline V gene data show CDR1 as SGHNT and CDR2 as YYREEE (reference sequence). CDR3 in DNA: TGTGCCAGCAGCTTGGGTCTAGCGGGAGATAACACCGGGGAGCTGTTTTTT. It specifies CASSLGLAGDNTGELFF.

In its sample, this clone was seen once. V is TRBV4-3 and J is TRBJ2-7; 10 bases match TRBD1. V was pared by 4 bases and J by 1 base, with 4 bases of the junction left unmatched. This CDR3 region has 15 residues. Germline loops: CDR1 LGHNA, CDR2 YSLEER. The CDR3 region is CASSPGTGVSYEQYF. The CDR3 bases are TGCGCCAGCAGCCCCGGGACAGGGGTTTCCTACGAGCAGTACTTC.

This chain uses TRBV2 with TRBJ1-1; the D gene is possibly TRBD1 (5 bases). V lost 6 bases and J lost 6, with 14 bases in between. The CDR3 totals 13 residues. CDR1 and CDR2 from the germline V gene are SNHLY and FYNNEI. Written as DNA, the CDR3 is TGTGCCAGCAGGCTCTCAGGGACTTCTGAAGCTTTCTTT. Protein: CASRLSGTSEAFF.

The V call is TRBV5-1, the J call TRBJ1-1, with a possible D match to TRBD1 (5 bases). The CDR3 is made up of 13 amino acids. The germline V gene has CDR1 SGHRS and CDR2 YFSETQ. Trimming pared 4 bases from V and 1 base from J, leaving 8 bases between. CDR3 in DNA: TGCGCCAGCAGCGGACAACCGAACACTGAAGCTTTCTTT. The encoded protein is CASSGQPNTEAFF.

This chain's CDR3 is CASSTGTGGDTEAFF. CDR3 coding DNA: TGTGCCAGCAGCACCGGGACAGGGGGCGATACTGAAGCTTTCTTT. The rearrangement joins TRBV28 to TRBJ1-1; the match to TRBD1 covers 12 bases. Germline loops: CDR1 MDHEN, CDR2 SYDVKM. The junction had 7 bases not matched to a gene; V was cut back by 6 bases and J by 5 bases. The CDR3 extends over 15 amino acids.

The CDR3 nucleotides are TGCGCCAGCAGTCAAGGGACAGCTTACGAGCAGTACTTC. It specifies CASSQGTAYEQYF. The rearrangement links TRBV23-1 to TRBJ2-7; TRBD1 matches at 7 bases. TRBV23-1 is treated as an ORF (open reading frame) with a function not yet certain. The length of the CDR3 is 13 residues. Trimming cost V 2 bases and J 4 bases; bases outside gene matches: 2.

In this sample, this clone turned up once. V and J are TRBV5-4 and TRBJ2-1, with 8 bases that match TRBD1. Germline V lookup: CDR1 SGHNT, CDR2 YYREEE (reference sequence). The length of the CDR3 is 15 residues. V was clipped by 5 bases and J by 0 bases; unmatched bases: 4. Here the CDR3 DNA reads TGTGCCAGCAGTCCGACAGGGGCCTCCTACAATGAGCAGTTCTTC. This gives the protein CASSPTGASYNEQFF.

V usage is TRBV28 and J usage is TRBJ1-2; 9 bases agree with TRBD1. The CDR3 spans 15 residues. Germline values: CDR1 MDHEN, CDR2 SYDVKM. V lost 5 bases, J lost 8 bases, and 12 bases stayed unmatched. The CDR3 DNA is TGTGCCAGCAGTGGGGGGGGACAGGGTAAATACGGCTACACCTTC. This codes for CASSGGGQGKYGYTF.

This clone showed up just once. The chain has TRBV6-1 and TRBJ2-7; 7 nucleotides align to TRBD1. V gave up 2 bases and J gave up 2 bases; unmatched junction bases: 3. This CDR3 comprises 14 residues. Looked up from germline, CDR1 is MNHNS and CDR2 is SASEGT. The CDR3 DNA reads TGTGCCAGCAGTGAACAACAGGGGACCTACGAGCAGTACTTC. Translated: CASSEQQGTYEQYF.

This sequence joins TRBV25-1 and TRBJ1-3; a weak D match, TRBD1 (5 bases). Trimming took off 6 bases at V and 4 bases at J, with 16 bases between the two ends. The CDR3 length is 15 residues. The germline V gene encodes CDR1 MGHDK and CDR2 SYGVNS. For the CDR3, the DNA is TGTGCCAGCAGACCCGGGGGGGGATCCGGAAACACCATATATTTT. It specifies CASRPGGGSGNTIYF.

CDR3 coding DNA: TGTGCCAGTAGTATCGACGACTACCGATCCAACAATGAGCAGTTCTTC. As protein: CASSIDDYRSNNEQFF. The J gene is TRBJ2-1, the V gene TRBV19; D perhaps matches TRBD2 (5 bases). Germline CDR1 and CDR2: LNHDA and SQIVND (reference sequence). The CDR3 is made up of 16 amino acids. Trimming left V 3 bases short and J 5 bases short, with 17 bases between.

The genes are TRBV5-1 and TRBJ2-3; D not resolved. The germline V gene encodes CDR1 SGHRS and CDR2 YFSETQ. Trimming took off 0 bases at V and 5 bases at J, with 13 bases between the two ends. The CDR3 covers 15 residues. The CDR3 DNA reads TGCGCCAGCAGCTTGGCGGCTGCTAGTATAGATACGCAGTATTTT. It yields the protein CASSLAAASIDTQYF.

This chain connects TRBV6-5 to TRBJ1-4, with D hard to call. Germline loops: CDR1 MNHEY, CDR2 SVGAGI. CDR3 length: 14 amino acids. V was trimmed by 6 bases and J by 8 bases, leaving 16 bases between them. The CDR3 here is CASRTDPTGEKLFF. CDR3 DNA: TGTGCCAGCAGGACCGATCCCACGGGGGAAAAACTGTTTTTT.

This CDR3 reads CATSRDQVEGGGQETQYF. CDR3 DNA sequence: TGTGCCACCAGCAGAGATCAGGTAGAGGGAGGGGGACAAGAGACCCAGTACTTC. V gene TRBV15 combines with J gene TRBJ2-5, with a weak D call TRBD2 (7 bases). The germline V gene has CDR1 LNHNV and CDR2 YYDKDF (reference sequence). Trimming left V 0 bases short and J 2 bases short, with 19 bases between. CDR3 length equals 18 residues.

CDR3: CASSQDGSYSYNEQFF. The CDR3 DNA reads as TGTGCCAGCAGCCAAGATGGTAGTTACTCCTACAATGAGCAGTTCTTC. The rearrangement links TRBV4-2 to TRBJ2-1; D unclear. The CDR3 is made up of 16 amino acids. Trimming left V 0 bases short and J 0 bases short, with 9 bases between. Germline assignment: CDR1 LGHNA and CDR2 YNFKEQ.

J is TRBJ2-5 and V is TRBV28; D remains unclear. V was trimmed by 6 bases and J by 2 bases, leaving 7 bases between them. Germline-derived CDR1 and CDR2 are MDHEN and SYDVKM. CDR3 length: 12 amino acids. Here the CDR3 DNA reads TGTGCCAGCAGCGCAGGTCAAGAGACCCAGTACTTC. Translation gives CASSAGQETQYF.

This chain uses TRBV5-1 with TRBJ2-3; a possible D gene is TRBD1 (6 bases). Germline V lookup: CDR1 SGHRS, CDR2 YFSETQ. This CDR3 is 14 amino acids long. V lost 1 base and J 3 bases, leaving 9 bases between the germline ends. CDR3 nucleotides: TGCGCCAGCAGCTTGCAGGGGCTGACAGATACGCAGTATTTT. Translating it yields CASSLQGLTDTQYF.

In its sample, this clone was seen once. This chain joins TRBV24-1 and TRBJ1-2, with unresolved D. Germline assignment: CDR1 KGHDR and CDR2 SFDVKD. The CDR3 has 13 residues. V was clipped by 1 base and J by 8 bases, with 10 bases between them. CDR3 DNA sequence: TGTGCCACCAGTGATTTTGAGGGAGCGGGCTACACCTTC. This encodes CATSDFEGAGYTF.

The gene calls are TRBV28 and TRBJ1-5, with D uncertain. The CDR3 consists of 12 residues. Trimming shortened V by 6 bases and J by 6 bases, and 9 bases separated the two germline ends. Germline V CDR1 and CDR2: MDHEN, SYDVKM. CDR3 protein: CASRPGVQPQHF. In DNA, the CDR3 is TGTGCCAGCAGACCTGGAGTTCAGCCCCAGCATTTT.